Here is one TCR beta chain with its context. Repertoires were generated with immunoSEQ multiplex PCR, while TCRdb's copy carries only in-frame clones and drops some. The sample includes some 46,000 clones, around 94% seen only once; the top ten take about 10%. The record originates from a study of OX40 agonist ivuxolimab in advanced cancers. Whole-study context: Ivuxolimab, an antibody acting as an agonist of OX40 (CD134), was used to treat patients. Three partial responders included one hepatocellular carcinoma patient and two cutaneous melanoma patients. Hepatocellular carcinoma, melanoma, renal cell or head and neck cancer affected the dose-escalation patients.

CDR1 and CDR2 from the germline V gene are SGHRS and YFSETQ. V lost 0 bases and J lost 5, with 6 bases in between. The CDR3 runs 12 residues. Exclusion applied to patients with autoimmune disease history or systemic immunosuppression. The sequence derives from an adult with an advanced solid tumor such as melanoma, head and neck, liver or kidney cancer. Sample: CD4+ or CD8+ T cells sorted from blood, taken in a trial of the OX40 agonist ivuxolimab. The chain employs TRBV5-1 and TRBJ2-7, with no clear D. The CDR3 sequence: CASSLVVHEQYF. CDR3 nucleotides: TGCGCCAGCAGCTTGGTTGTCCACGAGCAGTACTTC.